Listed below are T cell receptor beta chains from one sample, sequenced in a study of human T cells and chemical hapten exposure. TCRdb re-derived calls from the RACE reads in MiXCR, one entry per CDR3 protein. The sample contains 69,000 or so distinct CDR3 sequences, approximately 10% of which appear only once. The sample was whole blood, taken in connection with sensitization to the hapten diphenylcyclopropenone (DPC). Receptor source: a woman aged 45-59 years with alopecia areata. Some clones in this sample may be carry-over from other donors' samples. Each CDR3 is given with its conserved first and last residue. Each record gives: D gene, J gene, V gene, clone size, CDR3 length, CDR3 protein, CDR3 DNA. A D gene is named only where the DNA matches it firmly. Size values are once, few and many counts, or a class for expanded clones, and some rows have none.

-,TRBJ2-1,TRBV15,many,15,CATSRVAGEYNEQFF,TGTGCCACCAGCAGAGTGGCAGGGGAATACAATGAGCAGTTCTTC
-,TRBJ2-7,TRBV10-2,many,13,CASSGLRPYEQYF,TGCGCCAGCAGTGGACTCAGGCCCTACGAGCAGTACTTC
-,TRBJ1-5,TRBV12-3/TRBV12-4,-,15,CASTKEIYSNQPQHF,TGTGCCAGCACAAAGGAAATTTATAGCAATCAGCCCCAGCATTTT
-,TRBJ1-1,TRBV19,many,16,CASSPDAGLSSTEAFF,TGTGCCAGTAGTCCCGACGCGGGACTTTCTAGCACTGAAGCTTTCTTT
-,TRBJ2-3,TRBV12-3/TRBV12-4,many,14,CASRRGRKADTQYF,TGTGCCAGCAGAAGAGGGCGTAAGGCAGATACGCAGTATTTT
TRBD1,TRBJ2-1,TRBV14,-,16,CASSQDVGQGANEQFF,TGTGCCAGCAGCCAAGATGTGGGACAGGGGGCTAATGAGCAGTTCTTC
TRBD1,TRBJ1-1,TRBV10-3,many,13,CAISPTGGTEAFF,TGTGCCATCAGCCCGACAGGGGGAACTGAAGCTTTCTTT
-,TRBJ2-1,TRBV5-1,few,15,CASSAQLAKGGEQFF,TGCGCCAGCAGCGCCCAGCTAGCGAAAGGGGGTGAGCAGTTCTTC
TRBD2,TRBJ2-3,TRBV10-3,-,16,CAISSGRGAVADTQYF,TGTGCCATCAGTAGCGGGAGGGGGGCCGTCGCAGATACGCAGTATTTT
-,TRBJ2-1,TRBV6-2/TRBV6-3,many,13,CASSSDTYNEQFF,TGTGCCAGCAGTTCCGACACATACAATGAGCAGTTCTTC
-,TRBJ1-2,TRBV12-3/TRBV12-4,many,12,CASSLSSKGYTF,TGTGCCAGCAGTTTGAGCAGTAAAGGCTACACCTTC
TRBD1,TRBJ1-1,TRBV18,many,15,CASSPGDRGDTEAFF,TGTGCCAGCTCACCAGGGGACAGGGGGGACACTGAAGCTTTCTTT
-,TRBJ2-7,TRBV2,-,11,CASSPGIEQYF,TGTGCCAGCAGTCCCGGGATCGAGCAGTACTTC
-,TRBJ1-2,TRBV29-1,few,11,CSVLQGSGYTF,TGCAGCGTTTTGCAGGGGAGTGGCTACACCTTC
-,TRBJ2-1,TRBV7-9,few,15,CASSISGAPTNEQFF,TGTGCCAGCAGCATAAGCGGCGCCCCAACCAATGAGCAGTTCTTC
TRBD2,TRBJ2-1,TRBV27,-,16,CASSSRLAGGFSEQFF,TGTGCCAGCAGTTCCCGACTAGCGGGAGGGTTCAGTGAGCAGTTCTTC
-,TRBJ2-3,TRBV19,few,15,CASREDTSSTDTQYF,TGTGCCAGCCGAGAGGACACCTCTAGCACAGATACGCAGTATTTT
-,TRBJ2-5,TRBV12-3/TRBV12-4,many,13,CASSLGLKETQYF,TGTGCCAGCAGTTTAGGTCTAAAAGAGACCCAGTACTTC
-,TRBJ1-3,TRBV30,-,14,CAWTTGASGNTIYF,TGTGCCTGGACGACAGGAGCCTCTGGAAACACCATATATTTT
-,TRBJ2-7,TRBV10-3,-,15,CAISESDTHSYEQYF,TGTGCCATCAGTGAGTCAGACACTCACTCCTACGAGCAGTACTTC
TRBD1,TRBJ2-5,TRBV5-8,many,15,CASSLGQGVQETQYF,TGTGCCAGCAGCTTGGGACAGGGGGTCCAAGAGACCCAGTACTTC
-,TRBJ1-1,TRBV29-1,-,13,CSVEDPENTEAFF,TGCAGCGTTGAAGATCCCGAGAACACTGAAGCTTTCTTT
-,TRBJ2-1,TRBV30,few,13,CAWSVSPYNEQFF,TGTGCCTGGAGTGTAAGTCCCTACAATGAGCAGTTCTTC
-,TRBJ1-6,TRBV28,many,13,CASRGQSNSPLHF,TGTGCCAGCAGGGGGCAGAGTAATTCACCCCTCCACTTT
-,TRBJ2-1,TRBV6-5,many,13,CASSRGSTNEQFF,TGTGCCAGCAGTCGGGGCAGTACCAATGAGCAGTTCTTC
-,TRBJ1-1,TRBV15,few,16,CATSRAQPNLNTEAFF,TGTGCCACCAGCAGAGCACAACCGAACCTGAACACTGAAGCTTTCTTT
-,TRBJ2-7,TRBV11-2,few,15,CASSSRDWTPYEQYF,TGTGCCAGCAGCTCCCGGGACTGGACCCCCTACGAGCAGTACTTC
TRBD2,TRBJ2-7,TRBV20-1,many,11,CRIAGRYEQYF,TGCAGAATAGCGGGGCGCTACGAGCAGTACTTC
-,TRBJ1-1,TRBV29-1,many,14,CSVAIGQRNTEAFF,TGCAGCGTAGCCATAGGACAGCGGAACACTGAAGCTTTCTTT
-,TRBJ2-7,TRBV10-3,many,11,CAIRTGNEQYF,TGTGCCATCAGGACAGGTAACGAGCAGTACTTC
-,TRBJ2-4,TRBV2,-,17,CASSEEELGRAKNIQYF,TGTGCCAGCAGTGAAGAAGAGCTGGGTAGGGCCAAAAACATTCAGTACTTC
-,TRBJ1-1,TRBV4-1,-,14,CASSHQQGITEAFF,TGCGCCAGCAGCCATCAACAGGGTATCACTGAAGCTTTCTTT
TRBD1,TRBJ1-5,TRBV20-1,-,13,CSAVDRARQPQHF,TGCAGTGCCGTGGACAGGGCACGTCAGCCCCAGCATTTT
-,TRBJ1-5,TRBV5-5,many,14,CASSPLPGSQPQHF,TGTGCCAGCAGCCCCCTCCCTGGAAGCCAGCCCCAGCATTTT
TRBD1,TRBJ2-7,TRBV20-1,-,16,CSARVKPGQGSREQYF,TGCAGTGCTAGAGTGAAACCGGGACAGGGCTCACGAGAGCAGTACTTC
-,TRBJ2-4,TRBV3-1,many,14,CASSQSIAKNIQYF,TGTGCCAGCAGCCAGTCCATAGCCAAAAACATTCAGTACTTC
-,TRBJ1-5,TRBV7-6,-,16,CASSLEVGKGNQPQHF,TGTGCCAGCAGCTTAGAAGTGGGAAAAGGCAATCAGCCCCAGCATTTT
-,TRBJ1-1,TRBV18,-,16,CASSPIPSSQNTEAFF,TGTGCCAGCTCACCAATACCCAGTTCCCAGAACACTGAAGCTTTCTTT
TRBD1,TRBJ1-2,TRBV5-6,few,14,CASSPGQGWYGYTF,TGTGCCAGCAGCCCGGGACAGGGTTGGTATGGCTACACCTTC
TRBD1,TRBJ1-2,TRBV2,-,14,CASTLRDRIYGYTF,TGTGCCAGCACTCTCCGGGACAGGATCTATGGCTACACCTTC
-,TRBJ2-2,TRBV5-1,-,14,CASSLGQNTGELFF,TGCGCCAGCAGCTTAGGACAGAACACCGGGGAGCTGTTTTTT